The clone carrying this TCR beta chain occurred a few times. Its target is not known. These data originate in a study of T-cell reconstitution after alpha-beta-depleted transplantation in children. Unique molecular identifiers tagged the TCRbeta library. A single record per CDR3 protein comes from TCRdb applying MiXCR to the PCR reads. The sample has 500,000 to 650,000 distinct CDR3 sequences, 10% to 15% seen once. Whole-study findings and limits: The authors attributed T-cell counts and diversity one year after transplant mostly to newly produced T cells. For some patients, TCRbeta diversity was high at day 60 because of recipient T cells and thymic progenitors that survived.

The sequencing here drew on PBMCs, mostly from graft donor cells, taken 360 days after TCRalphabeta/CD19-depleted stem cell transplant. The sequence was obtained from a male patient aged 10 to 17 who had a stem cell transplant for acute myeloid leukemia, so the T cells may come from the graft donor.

CDR3 sequence (DNA): TGTGCCAGCAGCCAAGATATTCGGACAGGGCCCTCCTACAATGAGCAGTTCTTC. Protein: CASSQDIRTGPSYNEQFF. This chain uses TRBV3-1 with TRBJ2-1, with 8 bases that match TRBD1. The V gene end was trimmed by 0 bases and the J gene end by 0 bases; junction bases not matched to a gene: 7. Per germline, CDR1 LGHDT and CDR2 YNNKEL (reference sequence). This CDR3 region has 18 residues.